A selection of T cell receptor beta chains follows, all from one sample in a study of T cell responses to AZD1222 COVID-19 vaccine. Clones were sequenced by immunoSEQ multiplex PCR, and TCRdb holds only the in-frame ones, with some missing. This sample has roughly 150,000 clones, with approximately 91% found just once. The source was peripheral blood, collected 28 days after the second AZD1222 dose. The receptors come from an adult who received the AZD1222 COVID-19 vaccine. Both conserved end residues are part of each CDR3. Clone sizes are given selectively: once, few, many, or a class where the clone is expanded.

CDR3 protein | J gene | clone size | V gene
CASSLSPYSNQPQHF | TRBJ1-5 | - | TRBV27
CASSPRGYNLYTADTQYF | TRBJ2-3 | - | TRBV7-9
CASSFAGKPNYGYTF | TRBJ1-2 | - | TRBV5-1
CASSSGQGVLEQYF | TRBJ2-7 | - | TRBV3-1/TRBV3-2
CASSFQWDQPQHF | TRBJ1-5 | - | TRBV28
CASTGGRPSRATQYF | TRBJ2-5 | once | TRBV6-5
CAMVRGLSSGIYSNQPQHF | TRBJ1-5 | - | TRBV10-3
CASSLRTGGSGELFF | TRBJ2-2 | - | TRBV6-5
CASSQAAGGLLSSYEQYF | TRBJ2-7 | - | TRBV3-1/TRBV3-2
CASSLAPGSGNTIYF | TRBJ1-3 | - | TRBV7-8
CASSQDRGASENEQFF | TRBJ2-1 | - | TRBV3-1/TRBV3-2
CASSQDGGYEQYF | TRBJ2-7 | - | TRBV4-2
CASSLVGGSYNSPLHF | TRBJ1-6 | - | TRBV5-6
CASSARGRGTGELFF | TRBJ2-2 | - | TRBV11-1
CASSVGERDRANYGYTF | TRBJ1-2 | - | TRBV9
CASGGTINTEAFF | TRBJ1-1 | - | TRBV7-8
CAARQGISYEQYF | TRBJ2-7 | - | TRBV6-5
CASRTGGLSSYNEQFF | TRBJ2-1 | - | TRBV28
CASSPRQGAFSMNTEAFF | TRBJ1-1 | - | TRBV5-1
CASGTLGRGTEAFF | TRBJ1-1 | once | TRBV18
CASRKPGGSQPQHF | TRBJ1-5 | - | TRBV10-1
CASSFWQGGQPQHF | TRBJ1-5 | - | TRBV28
CAWSMGQGIQPQHF | TRBJ1-5 | - | TRBV30
CASSQLRGRTHSYEQYF | TRBJ2-7 | - | TRBV16
CASSMRNSPLHF | TRBJ1-6 | - | TRBV28
CASSLAQSSYEQYF | TRBJ2-7 | - | TRBV7-2
CASSRNSGSYTGELFF | TRBJ2-2 | - | TRBV5-1
CSVGGTSGRPSYEQYF | TRBJ2-7 | - | TRBV29-1
CATSIPAGGGKNTEAFF | TRBJ1-1 | - | TRBV15
CASGTGLNSPLHF | TRBJ1-6 | few | TRBV6-4
CASSPPRVGSSGNTIYF | TRBJ1-3 | - | TRBV7-9
CASKTIGGVDEQFF | TRBJ2-1 | once | TRBV5-1
CASSITWDGYTF | TRBJ1-2 | - | TRBV7-9
CASSQGELDQPQHF | TRBJ1-5 | once | TRBV5-1
CASTDGSANTEAFF | TRBJ1-1 | - | TRBV19
CAWSVSGEKLFF | TRBJ1-4 | - | TRBV30
CASMEQGVTYEQYF | TRBJ2-7 | - | TRBV28
CASSLGIVGDTGELFF | TRBJ2-2 | - | TRBV7-9
CASSEYLQGLFKTGELFF | TRBJ2-2 | - | TRBV6-1
CASSSYPDRNTGELFF | TRBJ2-2 | - | TRBV5-6
CASSLRPVQDGYTF | TRBJ1-2 | - | TRBV5-1
CASSPAGLSLTDTQYF | TRBJ2-3 | - | TRBV7-8
CATSRGLSRDNQPQHF | TRBJ1-5 | few | TRBV15
CASSDRDRPRETQYF | TRBJ2-5 | - | TRBV6-6
CASSFKYSSGYNEQFF | TRBJ2-1 | - | TRBV11-3
CASTLPLATQETQYF | TRBJ2-5 | - | TRBV7-2
CASSLATTQYF | TRBJ2-3 | - | TRBV11-2
CATSGGQGAGSYGYTF | TRBJ1-2 | - | TRBV24-1
CASSPRQGSEKLFF | TRBJ1-4 | few | TRBV13
CASEDSGEKLFF | TRBJ1-4 | - | TRBV19
CASLARPRQPQHF | TRBJ1-5 | - | TRBV6-5
CASSQLTGKNYGYTF | TRBJ1-2 | - | TRBV14
CASSLVGGGPNEQFF | TRBJ2-1 | - | TRBV5-1
CARGTVNEKLFF | TRBJ1-4 | - | TRBV2
CASRAGDRGLGTGNTIYF | TRBJ1-3 | once | TRBV9
CASYRKEGRNGYTF | TRBJ1-2 | - | TRBV6-6
CASGGGDLYTIYF | TRBJ1-3 | - | TRBV2
CSGQETGELFF | TRBJ2-2 | - | TRBV29-1
CAISTGITEAFF | TRBJ1-1 | - | TRBV2
CASSQGRGNTEAFF | TRBJ1-1 | - | TRBV4-1